The T cell receptor beta chain under discussion was sequenced for a study of blood T cell repertoires in COVID-19. Study background: Collection of acute and convalescent COVID-19 samples took place in the United States, Italy and Spain.

On this clone itself: The junction does not match germline at one end; this may be a read error.

Sequencing was performed with immunoSEQ multiplex PCR; in TCRdb, only in-frame clones are kept and a portion is missing. This repertoire shows 120,000 or so clones, roughly 85% found once; its top ten account for roughly 4%. Germline V gene lookup returns CDR1 LGHDT and CDR2 YNNKEL (reference sequence). This CDR3 comprises 13 residues. The V gene is TRBV3-1 (or the pseudogene TRBV3-2), the J gene TRBJ2-1; perhaps TRBD2 as D (6 bases). This TCR came from a middle-aged man with acute or convalescent COVID-19. The sequencing input was peripheral blood. This CDR3 is CASSQDLGGAKLF. The CDR3 coding sequence is TGTGCCAGCAGCCAAGATCTCGGCGGGGCTAAGCTCTTC.